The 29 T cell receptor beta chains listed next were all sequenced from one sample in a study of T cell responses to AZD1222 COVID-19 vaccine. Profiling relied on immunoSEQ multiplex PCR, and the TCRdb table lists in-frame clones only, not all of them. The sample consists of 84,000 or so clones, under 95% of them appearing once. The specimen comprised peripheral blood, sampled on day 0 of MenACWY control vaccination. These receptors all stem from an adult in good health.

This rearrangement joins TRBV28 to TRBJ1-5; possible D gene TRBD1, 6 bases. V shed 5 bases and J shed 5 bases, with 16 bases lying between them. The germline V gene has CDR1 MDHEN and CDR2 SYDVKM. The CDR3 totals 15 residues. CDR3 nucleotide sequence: TGTGCCAGCAGTAGGAGCCGGGGGCGCGATCAGCCCCAGCATTTT. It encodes CASSRSRGRDQPQHF.

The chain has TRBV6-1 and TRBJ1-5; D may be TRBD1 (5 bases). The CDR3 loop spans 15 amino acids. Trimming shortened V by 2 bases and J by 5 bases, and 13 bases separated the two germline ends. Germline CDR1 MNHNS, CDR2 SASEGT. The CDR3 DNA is TGTGCCAGCAGTGAAAGTTTGGGGGGGGATCAGCCCCAGCATTTT. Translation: CASSESLGGDQPQHF.

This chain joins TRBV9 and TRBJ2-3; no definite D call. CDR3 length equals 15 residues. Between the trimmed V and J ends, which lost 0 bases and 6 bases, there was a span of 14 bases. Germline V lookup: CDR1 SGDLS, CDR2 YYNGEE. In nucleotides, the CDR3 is TGTGCCAGCAGCGTAGCTCCAAAGACGGGCGATACGCAGTATTTT. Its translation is CASSVAPKTGDTQYF.

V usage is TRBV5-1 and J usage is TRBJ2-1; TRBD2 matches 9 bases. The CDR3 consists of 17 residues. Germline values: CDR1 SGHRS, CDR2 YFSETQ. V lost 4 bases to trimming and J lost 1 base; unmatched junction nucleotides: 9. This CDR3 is CASSPLGSGGSYNEQFF. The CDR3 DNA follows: TGCGCCAGCAGCCCCCTGGGGAGCGGGGGGTCCTACAATGAGCAGTTCTTC.

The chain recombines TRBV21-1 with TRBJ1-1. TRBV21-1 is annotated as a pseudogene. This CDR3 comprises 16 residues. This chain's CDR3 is CASSSMPGPFDTEAFF. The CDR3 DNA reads TGTGCCAGCAGCAGTATGCCGGGCCCCTTTGACACTGAAGCTTTCTTT.

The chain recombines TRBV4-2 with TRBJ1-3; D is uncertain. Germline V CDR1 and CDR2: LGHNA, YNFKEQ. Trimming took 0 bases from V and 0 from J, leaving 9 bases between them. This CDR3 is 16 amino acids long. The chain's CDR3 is CASSQDPWSSGNTIYF. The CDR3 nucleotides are TGTGCCAGCAGCCAAGATCCCTGGAGCTCTGGAAACACCATATATTTT.

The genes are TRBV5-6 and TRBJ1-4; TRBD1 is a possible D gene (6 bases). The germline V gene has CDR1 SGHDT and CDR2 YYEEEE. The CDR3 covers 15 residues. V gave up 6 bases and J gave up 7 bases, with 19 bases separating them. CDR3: CASNSRGGVSEKLFF. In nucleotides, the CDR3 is TGTGCCAGCAACTCGAGAGGGGGGGTGAGTGAAAAACTGTTTTTT.

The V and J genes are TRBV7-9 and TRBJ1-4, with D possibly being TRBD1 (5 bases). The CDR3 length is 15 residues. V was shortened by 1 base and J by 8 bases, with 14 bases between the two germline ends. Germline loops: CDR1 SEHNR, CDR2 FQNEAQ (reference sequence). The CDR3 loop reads CASSLGGVSGEKLFF. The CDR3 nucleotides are TGTGCCAGCAGCTTAGGAGGGGTATCAGGCGAAAAACTGTTTTTT.

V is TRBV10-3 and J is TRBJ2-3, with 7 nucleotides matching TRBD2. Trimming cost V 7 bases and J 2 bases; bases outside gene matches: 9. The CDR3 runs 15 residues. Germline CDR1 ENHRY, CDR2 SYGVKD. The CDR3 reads CAITTSGANTDTQYF. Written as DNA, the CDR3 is TGTGCCATCACCACGAGCGGGGCTAACACAGATACGCAGTATTTT.

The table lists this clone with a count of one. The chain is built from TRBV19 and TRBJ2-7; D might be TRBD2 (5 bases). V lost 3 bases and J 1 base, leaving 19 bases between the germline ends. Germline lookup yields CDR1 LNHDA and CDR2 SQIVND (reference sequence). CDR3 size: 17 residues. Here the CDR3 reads CASSIRPPGMGSYEQYF. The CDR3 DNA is TGTGCCAGTAGTATCCGCCCCCCGGGGATGGGGTCCTACGAGCAGTACTTC.

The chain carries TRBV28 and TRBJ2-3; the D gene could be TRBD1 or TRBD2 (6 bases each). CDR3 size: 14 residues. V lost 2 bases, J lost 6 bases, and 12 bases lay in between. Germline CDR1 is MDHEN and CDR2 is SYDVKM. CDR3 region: CASSLGGPSDTQYF. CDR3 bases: TGTGCCAGCAGTTTAGGGGGGCCTAGCGATACGCAGTATTTT.

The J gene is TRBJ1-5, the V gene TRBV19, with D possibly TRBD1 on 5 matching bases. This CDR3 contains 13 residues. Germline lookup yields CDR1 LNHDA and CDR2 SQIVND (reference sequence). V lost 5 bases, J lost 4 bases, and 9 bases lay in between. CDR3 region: CASSSGFNQPQHF. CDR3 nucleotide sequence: TGTGCCAGTAGTTCAGGGTTTAATCAGCCCCAGCATTTT.

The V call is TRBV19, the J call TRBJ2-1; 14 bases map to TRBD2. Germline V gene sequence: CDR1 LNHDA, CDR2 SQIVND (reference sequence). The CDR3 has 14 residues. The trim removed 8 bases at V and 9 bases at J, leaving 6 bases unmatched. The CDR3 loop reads CASGTGLAGVEQFF. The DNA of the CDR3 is TGTGCCAGTGGGACGGGACTAGCGGGAGTTGAGCAGTTCTTC.

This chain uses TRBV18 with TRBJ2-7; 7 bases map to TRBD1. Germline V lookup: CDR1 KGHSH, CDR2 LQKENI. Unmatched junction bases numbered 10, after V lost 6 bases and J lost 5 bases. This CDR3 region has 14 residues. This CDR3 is CASSAKQGIHEQYF. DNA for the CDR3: TGTGCCAGCTCGGCGAAACAGGGGATCCACGAGCAGTACTTC.

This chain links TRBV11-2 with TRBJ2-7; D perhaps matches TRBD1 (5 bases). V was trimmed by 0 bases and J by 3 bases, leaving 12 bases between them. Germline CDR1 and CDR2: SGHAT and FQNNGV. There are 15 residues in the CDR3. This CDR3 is CASSLDQARVYEQYF. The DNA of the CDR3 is TGTGCCAGCAGCTTAGATCAGGCCAGGGTCTACGAGCAGTACTTC.

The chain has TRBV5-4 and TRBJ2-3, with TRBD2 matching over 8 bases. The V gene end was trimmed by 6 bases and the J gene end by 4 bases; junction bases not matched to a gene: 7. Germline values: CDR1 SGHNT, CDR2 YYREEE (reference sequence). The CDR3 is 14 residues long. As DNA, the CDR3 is TGTGCCAGCAAGTCTTTAGCGGGACCAGATACGCAGTATTTT. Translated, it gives CASKSLAGPDTQYF.

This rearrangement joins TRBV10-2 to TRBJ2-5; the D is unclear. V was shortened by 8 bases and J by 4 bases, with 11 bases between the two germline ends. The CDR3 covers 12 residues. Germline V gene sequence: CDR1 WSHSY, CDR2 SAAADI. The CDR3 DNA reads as TGCGCCAGCCGGCCAGGATCAGAGACCCAGTACTTC. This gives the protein CASRPGSETQYF.

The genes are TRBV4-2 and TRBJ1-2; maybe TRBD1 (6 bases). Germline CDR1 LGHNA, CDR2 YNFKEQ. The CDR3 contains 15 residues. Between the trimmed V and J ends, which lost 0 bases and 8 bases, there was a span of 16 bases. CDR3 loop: CASSQESRGAEGYTF. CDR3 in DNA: TGTGCCAGCAGCCAAGAAAGCAGGGGCGCAGAAGGCTACACCTTC.

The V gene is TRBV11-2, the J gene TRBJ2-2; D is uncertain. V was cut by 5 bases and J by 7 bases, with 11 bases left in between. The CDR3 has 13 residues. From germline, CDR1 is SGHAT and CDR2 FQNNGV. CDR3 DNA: TGTGCCAGCAGCCCCTTGCTCGTCGGGGAGCTGTTTTTT. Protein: CASSPLLVGELFF.

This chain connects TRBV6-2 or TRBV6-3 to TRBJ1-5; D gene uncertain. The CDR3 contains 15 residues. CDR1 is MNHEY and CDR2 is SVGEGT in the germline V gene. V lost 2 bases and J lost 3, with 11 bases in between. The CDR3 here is CASSYRNNPNQPQHF. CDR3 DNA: TGTGCCAGCAGTTACCGGAACAACCCCAATCAGCCCCAGCATTTT.

CDR3 amino acids: CASSQVQSGVEQYF. CDR3 coding DNA: TGTGCCAGCAGCCAAGTACAGAGTGGGGTCGAGCAGTACTTC. The J gene is TRBJ2-7, the V gene TRBV3-1 (or the pseudogene TRBV3-2); D is unresolved. CDR1 is LGHDT and CDR2 is YNNKEL in the germline V gene (reference sequence). The CDR3 has 14 amino acids. The V gene lost 1 base and the J gene lost 6 bases, with 13 bases spanning the gap.

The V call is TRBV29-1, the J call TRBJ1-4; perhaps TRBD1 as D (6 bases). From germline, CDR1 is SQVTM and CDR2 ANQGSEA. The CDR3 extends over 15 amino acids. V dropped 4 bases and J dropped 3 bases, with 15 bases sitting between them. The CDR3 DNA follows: TGCAGCGTTGGGGTTGGGGGCGAGTCTAATGAAAAACTGTTTTTT. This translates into CSVGVGGESNEKLFF.

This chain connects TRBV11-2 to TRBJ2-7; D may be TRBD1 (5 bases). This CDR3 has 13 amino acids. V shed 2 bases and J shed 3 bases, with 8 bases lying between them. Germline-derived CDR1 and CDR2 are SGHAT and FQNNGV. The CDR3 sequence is CASSLNRFYEQYF. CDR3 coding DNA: TGTGCCAGCAGCTTAAACAGGTTCTACGAGCAGTACTTC. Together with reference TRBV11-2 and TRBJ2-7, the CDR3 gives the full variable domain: EAGVAQSPRYKIIEKRQSVAFWCNPISGHATLYWYQQILGQGPKLLIQFQNNGVVDDSQLPKDRFSAERLKGVDSTLKIQPAKLEDSAVYLCASSLNRFYEQYFGPGTRLTVT.

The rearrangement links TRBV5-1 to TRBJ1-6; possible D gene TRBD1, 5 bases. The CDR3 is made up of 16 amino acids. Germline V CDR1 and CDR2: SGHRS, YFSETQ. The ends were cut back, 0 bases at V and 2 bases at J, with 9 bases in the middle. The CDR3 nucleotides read TGCGCCAGCAGCTTGGCGGGGGAGGCCTATAATTCACCCCTCCACTTT. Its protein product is CASSLAGEAYNSPLHF.

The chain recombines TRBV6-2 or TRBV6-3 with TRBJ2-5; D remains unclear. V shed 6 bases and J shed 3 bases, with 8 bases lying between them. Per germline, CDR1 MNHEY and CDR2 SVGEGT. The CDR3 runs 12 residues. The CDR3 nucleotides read TGTGCCAGCAGCTCACTCGAAGAGACCCAGTACTTC. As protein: CASSSLEETQYF.

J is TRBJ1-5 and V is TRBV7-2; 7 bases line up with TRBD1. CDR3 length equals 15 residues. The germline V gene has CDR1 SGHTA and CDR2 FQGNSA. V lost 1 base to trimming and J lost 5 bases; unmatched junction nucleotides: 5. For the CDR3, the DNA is TGTGCCAGCAGCTTAGACAGGGGCCTTTATCAGCCCCAGCATTTT. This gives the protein CASSLDRGLYQPQHF. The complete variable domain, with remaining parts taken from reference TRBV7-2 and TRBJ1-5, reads GAGVSQSPSNKVTEKGKDVELRCDPISGHTALYWYRQSLGQGLEFLIYFQGNSAPDKSGLPSDRFSAERTGGSVSTLTIQRTQQEDSAVYLCASSLDRGLYQPQHFGDGTRLSIL.

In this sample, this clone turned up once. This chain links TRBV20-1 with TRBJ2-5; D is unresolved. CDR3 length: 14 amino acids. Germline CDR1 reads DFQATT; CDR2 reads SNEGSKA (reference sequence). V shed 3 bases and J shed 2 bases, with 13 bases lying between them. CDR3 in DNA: TGCAGTGCTAGTAGGGCTCAGAGGCAAGAGACCCAGTACTTC. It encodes CSASRAQRQETQYF.

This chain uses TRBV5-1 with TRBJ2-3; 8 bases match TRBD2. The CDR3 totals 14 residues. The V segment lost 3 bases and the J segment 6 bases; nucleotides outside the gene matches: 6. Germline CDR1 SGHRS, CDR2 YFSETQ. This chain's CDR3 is CASSSGLAPDTQYF. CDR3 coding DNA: TGCGCCAGCAGCTCCGGACTAGCCCCCGATACGCAGTATTTT.

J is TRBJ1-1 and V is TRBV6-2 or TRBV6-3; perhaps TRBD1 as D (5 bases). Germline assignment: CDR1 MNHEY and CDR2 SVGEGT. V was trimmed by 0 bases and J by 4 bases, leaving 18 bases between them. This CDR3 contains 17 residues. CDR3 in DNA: TGTGCCAGCAGTTACTCGGTGCCCGCGGGGGAGGCCACTGAAGCTTTCTTT. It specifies CASSYSVPAGEATEAFF.